The rows below give T cell receptor beta chains drawn from one sample of a study of OX40 agonist ivuxolimab in advanced cancers. Assay: immunoSEQ multiplex PCR; the TCRdb copy retains only in-frame clones and omits some. In the table there are about 80,000 clones, approximately 92% of which are singletons. The sequenced sample was CD4+ or CD8+ T cells sorted from blood, obtained in a trial of the OX40 agonist ivuxolimab. Receptors originate from an adult with an advanced solid tumor such as melanoma, head and neck, liver or kidney cancer. Each CDR3 is given with its conserved first and last residue. The order of the fields is J gene, clone size, V gene, D gene, CDR3 protein, CDR3 DNA. The D gene is left open where the match is weak. A clone size is listed for some rows: how often the clone was seen (once, few, many), or a class if it is expanded.

TRBJ1-1 . TRBV27 TRBD1 CASSWQGGNTEAFF TGTGCCAGCAGTTGGCAGGGGGGTAACACTGAAGCTTTCTTT
TRBJ2-5 . TRBV4-3 . CASSQLLNGEEETQYF TGCGCCAGCAGCCAATTGTTAAACGGGGAGGAAGAGACCCAGTACTTC
TRBJ2-1 . TRBV5-1 . CASSPVGVAEQFF TGCGCCAGCAGCCCTGTTGGGGTAGCTGAGCAGTTCTTC
TRBJ2-1 . TRBV14 . CASSSRRDAVRYNEQFF TGTGCCAGCAGCTCGCGCCGGGACGCAGTGCGGTACAATGAGCAGTTCTTC
TRBJ2-1 . TRBV7-8 TRBD2 CASSPRGGGAIYEQFF TGTGCCAGCAGCCCCAGGGGCGGGGGGGCCATTTATGAGCAGTTCTTC
TRBJ2-7 . TRBV7-8 TRBD2 CASSLVASGGLSYEQYF TGTGCCAGCAGCTTAGTGGCTAGCGGGGGCCTGTCCTACGAGCAGTACTTC
TRBJ1-3 . TRBV6-1 . CASSEAGGSGNTIYF TGTGCCAGCAGTGAAGCAGGGGGCTCTGGAAACACCATATATTTT
TRBJ1-2 . TRBV13 TRBD1 CASYSRTGQAGGYTF TGTGCCAGCTACTCGAGGACAGGGCAAGCAGGTGGCTACACCTTC
TRBJ2-7 . TRBV7-2 . CASSLGPYSYEQYF TGTGCCAGCAGCTTAGGGCCGTACTCCTACGAGCAGTACTTC
TRBJ2-7 . TRBV27 TRBD2 CASSWAGDYEQYF TGTGCCAGCAGTTGGGCGGGGGACTACGAGCAGTACTTC
TRBJ1-2 . TRBV2 . CASSGPLRAGGYGYTF TGTGCCAGCAGTGGGCCCCTTAGGGCCGGGGGTTATGGCTACACCTTC
TRBJ1-5 . TRBV5-8 TRBD1 CASRIQGAVRANQPQHF TGTGCCAGCAGGATACAGGGGGCAGTGCGGGCAAATCAGCCCCAGCATTTT
TRBJ1-1 few TRBV10-3 . CASRLGDTEAFF TGTGCCTCCCGCCTCGGGGACACTGAAGCTTTCTTT
TRBJ1-4 . TRBV7-6 . CASSLANRDPNEKLFF TGTGCCAGCAGCTTAGCTAACAGGGACCCTAATGAAAAACTGTTTTTT
TRBJ1-1 . TRBV7-6 . CASSLNQGTEAFF TGTGCCAGCAGCTTAAATCAGGGTACTGAAGCTTTCTTT
TRBJ2-7 . TRBV13 . CASSGGLPAYEQYF TGTGCCAGCAGCGGGGGCTTGCCCGCATACGAGCAGTACTTC
TRBJ1-4 . TRBV30 . CAWSPGTYEKLFF TGTGCCTGGAGTCCGGGGACCTATGAAAAACTGTTTTTT
TRBJ2-2 . TRBV15 . CATSRETGELFF TGTGCCACCAGCAGAGAAACAGGGGAGCTGTTTTTT
TRBJ2-3 . TRBV21-1 . CASSKSPARTGPTDTQYF TGTGCCAGCAGCAAATCCCCTGCCCGGACAGGCCCCACAGATACGCAGTATTTT
TRBJ1-1 . TRBV4-1 TRBD1 CASSQVSRGGTEAFF TGCGCCAGCAGCCAAGTTAGCAGGGGGGGCACTGAAGCTTTCTTT
TRBJ2-5 . TRBV5-6 TRBD1 CASSPTGIETQYF TGTGCCAGCAGCCCGACAGGGATAGAGACCCAGTACTTC
TRBJ2-5 once TRBV18 . CASSPPGETQYF TGTGCCAGCTCACCGCCGGGGGAGACCCAGTACTTC
TRBJ1-2 . TRBV11-2 TRBD1 CASSLVGQVLYGYTF TGTGCCAGCAGCTTAGTTGGACAGGTGCTCTATGGCTACACCTTC
TRBJ2-4 . TRBV7-9 TRBD1 CASSQLPGQVAKNIQYF TGTGCCAGCAGCCAGCTACCGGGACAGGTGGCCAAAAACATTCAGTACTTC
TRBJ2-7 once TRBV10-2 . CASSQSGTYEQYF TGCGCCAGCAGTCAAAGTGGGACCTACGAGCAGTACTTC
TRBJ2-7 once TRBV5-8 . CASSVGHTYEQYF TGTGCCAGCAGCGTGGGACATACCTACGAGCAGTACTTC
TRBJ2-3 . TRBV7-2 TRBD2 CASSTWTSAVTDTQYF TGTGCCAGCAGCACGTGGACTAGCGCGGTCACAGATACGCAGTATTTT
TRBJ2-7 once TRBV4-1 TRBD2 CASSRKGGYEQYF TGCGCCAGCAGCCGGAAGGGAGGGTACGAGCAGTACTTC
TRBJ2-7 . TRBV9 TRBD1 CASSVSGQGAYEQYF TGTGCCAGCAGCGTTTCCGGACAGGGGGCCTACGAGCAGTACTTC
TRBJ1-5 . TRBV19 . CASSIDPGEGNQPQHF TGTGCCAGTAGTATAGATCCCGGGGAGGGCAATCAGCCCCAGCATTTT